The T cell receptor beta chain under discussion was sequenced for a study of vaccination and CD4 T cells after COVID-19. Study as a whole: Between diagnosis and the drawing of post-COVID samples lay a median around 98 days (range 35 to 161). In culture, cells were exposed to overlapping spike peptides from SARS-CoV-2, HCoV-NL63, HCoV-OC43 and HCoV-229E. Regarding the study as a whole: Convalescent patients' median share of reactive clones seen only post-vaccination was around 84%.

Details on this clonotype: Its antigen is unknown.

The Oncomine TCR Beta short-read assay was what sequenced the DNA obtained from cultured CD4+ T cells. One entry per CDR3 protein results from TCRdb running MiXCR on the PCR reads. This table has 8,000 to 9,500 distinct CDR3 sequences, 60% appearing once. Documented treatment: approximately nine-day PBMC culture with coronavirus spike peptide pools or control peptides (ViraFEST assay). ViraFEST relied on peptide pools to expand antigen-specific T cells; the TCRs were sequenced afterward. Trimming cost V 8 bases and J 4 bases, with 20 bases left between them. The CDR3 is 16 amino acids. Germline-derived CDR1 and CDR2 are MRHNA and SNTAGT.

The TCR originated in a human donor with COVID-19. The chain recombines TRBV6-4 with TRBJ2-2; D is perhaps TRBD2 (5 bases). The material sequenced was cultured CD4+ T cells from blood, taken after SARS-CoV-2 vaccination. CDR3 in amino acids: CASRPLGAAGTGELFF. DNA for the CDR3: TGTGCCAGCCGACCCTTGGGAGCCGCGGGCACCGGGGAGCTGTTTTTT.